The 14 T cell receptor beta chains below all came from one sample that was sequenced in a study of T-cell memory formation after mild COVID-19. Each CDR3 protein gets one entry after TCRdb re-called the 5' RACE reads with MiXCR. The table shows just over 350,000 distinct CDR3 sequences, with under 15% occurring only once. Source material: PBMCs or a T cell subset sorted from them (not recorded which). These receptors came from a man aged 18 to 29 who had mild COVID-19 (a few samples of this study predate the infection). Cell type and time point are not known.

CDR3 sequence reads: CASSQDLGHTQPFF. CDR3 DNA sequence: TGCGCCAGCAGCCAAGACCTGGGGCACACCCAGCCGTTCTTC. The chain uses TRBV4-3 and TRBJ2-1; D may be TRBD1 (5 bases). Germline V gene data show CDR1 as LGHNA and CDR2 as YSLEER. Trimming removed 0 bases at V and 15 bases at J, with 18 bases between. The CDR3 spans 14 residues.

This clonotype was observed a few times. This chain links TRBV30 with TRBJ2-7; TRBD1 matches 8 bases. Germline values: CDR1 GTSNPN, CDR2 SVGIG (reference sequence). J was trimmed by 4 bases and V by 5 bases; bases with no gene match: 7. This CDR3 region has 13 residues. The CDR3 coding sequence is TGTGCCTGGGGTAAAGGACAGGGATACGAGCAGTACTTC. This codes for CAWGKGQGYEQYF.

This rearrangement joins TRBV11-2 to TRBJ2-7; unclear D gene. CDR3 length equals 14 residues. The ends were cut back, 0 bases at V and 0 bases at J, with 6 bases in the middle. CDR1 is SGHAT and CDR2 is FQNNGV in the germline V gene. In nucleotides, the CDR3 is TGTGCCAGCAGCTTAGAAATGGGCTCCTACGAGCAGTACGTC. Its translation: CASSLEMGSYEQYV.

This sequence joins TRBV9 and TRBJ1-5; a weak D match, TRBD1 (6 bases). The CDR3 has 14 amino acids. Germline loops: CDR1 SGDLS, CDR2 YYNGEE. The ends were cut back, 0 bases at V and 5 bases at J, with 9 bases in the middle. This chain's CDR3 is CASSVADSYQPQHF. In nucleotides, the CDR3 is TGTGCCAGCAGCGTAGCGGACAGTTATCAGCCCCAGCATTTT.

This clonotype was seen only a few times. The chain is built from TRBV5-1 and TRBJ1-6, with 10 positions matching TRBD1. CDR3 length: 15 amino acids. V was clipped by 5 bases and J by 8 bases; unmatched bases: 7. CDR1 and CDR2 from the germline V gene are SGHRS and YFSETQ. CDR3 loop: CASRVGQGHHSPLHF. The DNA of the CDR3 is TGCGCCAGCAGGGTGGGACAGGGGCATCATTCACCCCTCCACTTT.

The table lists this clonotype with a few counts. The rearrangement links TRBV7-2 to TRBJ1-6; tentative D call: TRBD1 (6 bases). The CDR3 has 13 residues. V was pared by 5 bases and J by 6 bases, with 8 bases between. The germline CDR1 and CDR2 sequences are SGHTA and FQGNSA. The CDR3 is CASSRDTNSPLHF. Here the CDR3 DNA reads TGTGCCAGCAGCCGGGACACTAATTCACCCCTCCACTTT.

The chain has TRBV18 and TRBJ2-1, with D possibly being TRBD1 or TRBD2 (5 bases each). CDR1 is KGHSH, CDR2 LQKENI, per germline. The CDR3 runs to 15 residues. V shed 3 bases and J shed 10 bases, with 19 bases lying between them. The CDR3, as DNA: TGTGCCAGCTCACCGGATCGTGGGGGAAGGATAGAGCAGTTCTTC. Protein product: CASSPDRGGRIEQFF.

DNA for the CDR3: TGTGCCAGCACTTACACGCGGGAGACCCAGTACTTC. Translation: CASTYTRETQYF. This chain uses TRBV2 with TRBJ2-5, with D unresolved. CDR3 length: 12 residues. Germline loops: CDR1 SNHLY, CDR2 FYNNEI. The V end was cut by 7 bases, the J end by 5 bases, with 11 bases between.

Ten or more counts support this clonotype. The chain combines TRBV12-3 or TRBV12-4 with TRBJ2-7, with TRBD2 identical over 7 bases. Trimming removed 7 bases from V and 3 bases from J; junction bases left unmatched: 9. This CDR3 comprises 14 residues. CDR3 residues: CASTVTSVYYEQYF. The CDR3 region has the DNA TGTGCCAGCACGGTCACTAGCGTATACTACGAGCAGTACTTC.

The sample holds a few counts of this clonotype. The germline gene is not matched at one end of the junction; a read error may be the cause. The chain uses TRBV27 and TRBJ1-1; D call uncertain. The CDR3 is 15 amino acids. Germline V gives CDR1 MNHEY, CDR2 SMNVEV (reference sequence). DNA of the CDR3: TGCACCAGCAGTTTGCCGGGAGCTATGAACACTGAAGCTTTCTTT. Translating it yields CTSSLPGAMNTEAFF.

This clonotype came up many times. J is TRBJ1-2 and V is TRBV5-6; D is possibly TRBD1 (6 bases). V dropped 5 bases and J dropped 4 bases, with 18 bases sitting between them. Germline loops: CDR1 SGHDT, CDR2 YYEEEE. The CDR3 is 15 residues long. In DNA form, the CDR3 reads TGTGCCAGCAGTCTGAGGGGGGTTGGAAGCTATGGCTACACCTTC. Its translation is CASSLRGVGSYGYTF. The full variable domain, completed using reference TRBV5-6 and TRBJ1-2, is DAGVTQSPTHLIKTRGQQVTLRCSPKSGHDTVSWYQQALGQGPQFIFQYYEEEERQRGNFPDRFSGHQFPNYSSELNVNALLLGDSALYLCASSLRGVGSYGYTFGSGTRLTVV.

This clonotype was seen at least ten times. The chain joins TRBV5-1 to TRBJ2-2; TRBD1 matches 7 bases. V trimming: 4 bases; J trimming: 2 bases; junction bases outside the gene matches: 5. Germline loops: CDR1 SGHRS, CDR2 YFSETQ. The CDR3 totals 15 residues. The CDR3 DNA reads TGCGCCAGCAGCCCGAGGGGGCTCAACACCGGGGAGCTGTTTTTT. Protein sequence: CASSPRGLNTGELFF.

V is TRBV4-1 and J is TRBJ2-7; 13 bases match TRBD2. The junction had 13 bases not matched to a gene; V was cut back by 0 bases and J by 2 bases. Germline loops: CDR1 MGHRA, CDR2 YSYEKL. This CDR3 contains 20 residues. In DNA, the CDR3 is TGCGCCAGCAGCCAAGATGGGGACGAGACTAGCGGGGGGCTTCCCTACGAGCAGTACTTC. Its protein is CASSQDGDETSGGLPYEQYF.

This clonotype was observed many times. This chain links TRBV18 with TRBJ1-1; no reliable D call. Looked up from germline, CDR1 is KGHSH and CDR2 is LQKENI. The CDR3 loop spans 15 amino acids. Trimming left V 4 bases short and J 1 base short, with 13 bases between. The CDR3 nucleotides read TGTGCCAGCTCACTTATCGGAACGGCGAACACTGAAGCTTTCTTT. Residues: CASSLIGTANTEAFF.